These 8 T cell receptor beta chains came from one sample sequenced in a study of cytomegalovirus exposure and HLA in healthy donors. This table comes from immunoSEQ multiplex PCR, and its TCRdb copy is limited to in-frame clones, with some not included. There are 150,000 to 200,000 clones in the sample; 88% occur only once, and 2.5% to 3% lies in the top ten. Sequencing used PBMCs. The receptors originated from a man younger than 35 in good health and CMV-seronegative.

This sequence joins TRBV10-2 and TRBJ2-1, with D possibly TRBD1 on 6 matching bases. Germline V gives CDR1 WSHSY, CDR2 SAAADI. Between the trimmed V and J ends, which lost 8 bases and 13 bases, there was a span of 12 bases. The CDR3 extends over 10 amino acids. The DNA of the CDR3 is TGCGCCAGCCGCGGACAGATTCAGTTCTTC. It yields the protein CASRGQIQFF.

This clone was seen a single time. The V gene is TRBV6-5, the J gene TRBJ2-7, with 7 bases fitting TRBD2. V dropped 6 bases and J dropped 4; count of bases not matched to a gene: 6. The CDR3 totals 13 residues. CDR1 and CDR2 (germline): MNHEY, SVGAGI. CDR3 in DNA: TGTGCCAGCAGAACTAGCGCGTCGTACGAGCAGTACTTC. Protein: CASRTSASYEQYF.

Turning to this clone: One end of the junction is discordant with germline, which a read error may explain. The chain carries TRBV7-7 and TRBJ2-1, with 8 bases aligning to TRBD2. The CDR3 has 16 amino acids. The germline gives CDR1 SSHAT, CDR2 FNYEAQ (reference sequence). Written as DNA, the CDR3 is TGTGCTAGCAGCGCCCGTCCCGGGACTAGTGCTCCTGAGCAGTTCTTC. This encodes CASSARPGTSAPEQFF. The full variable domain, completed using reference TRBV7-7 and TRBJ2-1, is GAGVSQSPRYKVTKRGQDVTLRCDPISSHATLYWYQQALGQGPEFLTYFNYEAQPDKSGLPSDRFSAERPEGSISTLTIQRTEQRDSAMYRCASSARPGTSAPEQFFGPGTRLTVL.

This chain joins TRBV5-5 and TRBJ1-4, with a weak D call TRBD1 (6 bases). Germline V CDR1 and CDR2: SGHKS, YYEKEE (reference sequence). This CDR3 has 16 amino acids. V gave up 4 bases and J gave up 1 base, with 14 bases separating them. CDR3 sequence: CASSRPLQGTNEKLFF. The CDR3 DNA reads TGTGCCAGCAGCCGCCCCCTACAGGGAACTAATGAAAAACTGTTTTTT.

The V call is TRBV5-1, the J call TRBJ2-2; D ambiguous. This CDR3 contains 14 residues. Trimming shortened V by 0 bases and J by 5 bases, and 8 bases separated the two germline ends. CDR1 and CDR2 from the germline V gene are SGHRS and YFSETQ. The CDR3 spells CASSLGQTTGELFF. CDR3 sequence (DNA): TGCGCCAGCAGCTTGGGCCAGACAACCGGGGAGCTGTTTTTT.

The J gene is TRBJ1-2, the V gene TRBV27; D is possibly TRBD1 (6 bases). Trimming removed 5 bases from V and 0 bases from J, with 16 bases in between. Looked up from germline, CDR1 is MNHEY and CDR2 is SMNVEV (reference sequence). CDR3 length: 16 residues. This CDR3 is CASSPRAGVPNYGYTF. The CDR3 DNA reads as TGTGCCAGCAGTCCCAGAGCAGGGGTTCCTAACTATGGCTACACCTTC.

The gene calls are TRBV4-2 and TRBJ1-2; tentative D call: TRBD1 (5 bases). The CDR3 contains 15 residues. Germline CDR1 reads LGHNA; CDR2 reads YNFKEQ. Trimming stripped 0 bases from V and 2 bases from J, with 10 bases between. The CDR3 region has the DNA TGTGCCAGCAGCCAAGAGGCAGGGTGGAACTATGGCTACACCTTC. Its protein product is CASSQEAGWNYGYTF.

V is TRBV7-2 and J is TRBJ1-5, with D perhaps matching TRBD1 (6 bases). The CDR3 totals 12 residues. V lost 2 bases and J lost 14, with 13 bases in between. Germline lookup yields CDR1 SGHTA and CDR2 FQGNSA. CDR3 coding DNA: TGTGCCAGCAGCTTATCCGGGGGGCTCGAGCATTTT. Residues: CASSLSGGLEHF.